These 10 T cell receptor beta chains came from one sample sequenced in a study of blood T cell repertoires in COVID-19 (dated by TCRdb to 2020 to 2022). Libraries came from the immunoSEQ multiplex PCR assay. TCRdb provides this immuneACCESS table in a form limited to in-frame rearrangements. Some clones are lacking; in checked studies, under half of them reflect an unresolved V gene, and why the rest are absent is not known. The sample has roughly 65,000 clones on record, roughly 92% of them singletons. The ten largest make up less than 3.5% of the sample. The material sequenced was peripheral blood. These receptors all come from a man aged 70-80 years with active COVID-19.

The J gene is TRBJ1-3, the V gene TRBV19; D is uncertain. The germline V gene encodes CDR1 LNHDA and CDR2 SQIVND (reference sequence). V gave up 11 bases and J gave up 3 bases, with 14 bases separating them. The CDR3 runs to 13 residues. The chain's CDR3 is CAASAVHGNTIYF. DNA for the CDR3: TGTGCCGCCTCTGCGGTACATGGAAACACCATATATTTT.

This chain uses TRBV7-3 with TRBJ1-4; tentatively, D is TRBD1 (5 bases). Trimming pared 5 bases from V and 5 bases from J, leaving 9 bases between. This CDR3 region has 13 residues. Germline CDR1 is SGHTA and CDR2 is FQGTGA. The CDR3 DNA reads as TGTGCCAGCAGCCGACAGCCCAATGAAAAACTGTTTTTT. Its protein product is CASSRQPNEKLFF.

The chain combines TRBV6-5 with TRBJ1-2; D call uncertain. The germline V gene encodes CDR1 MNHEY and CDR2 SVGAGI. V lost 9 bases and J lost 7, with 18 bases in between. The CDR3 is 13 amino acids. In DNA, the CDR3 is TGTGCCAGTAAAAGCGGTTCCCCCGCTGGCTACACCTTC. This encodes CASKSGSPAGYTF.

V usage is TRBV11-1 and J usage is TRBJ2-3, with TRBD1 as a possible D gene (6 bases). The germline V gene encodes CDR1 SGHAT and CDR2 FQDESV (reference sequence). The CDR3 consists of 13 residues. Trimming stripped 3 bases from V and 4 bases from J, with 8 bases between. In DNA form, the CDR3 reads TGTGCCAGCAGCTTGGGGGCCCCAGATACGCAGTATTTT. Encoded protein: CASSLGAPDTQYF.

The chain combines TRBV2 with TRBJ2-3; possibly TRBD2 for D (5 bases). The germline CDR1 and CDR2 sequences are SNHLY and FYNNEI. CDR3 length: 14 residues. Between the trimmed V and J ends, which lost 7 bases and 2 bases, there was a span of 13 bases. CDR3 sequence: CASIGGWSTDTQYF. As DNA, the CDR3 is TGTGCCAGCATCGGAGGATGGTCCACAGATACGCAGTATTTT.

V and J are TRBV30 and TRBJ1-5; D is undetermined. Germline CDR1 reads GTSNPN; CDR2 reads SVGIG (reference sequence). There are 15 residues in the CDR3. V was shortened by 1 base and J by 5 bases, with 15 bases between the two germline ends. CDR3 bases: TGTGCCTGGAGTGCGGACTTTGGGGTTCATCAGCCCCAGCATTTT. Protein: CAWSADFGVHQPQHF.

The rearrangement links TRBV19 to TRBJ2-5; D might be TRBD2 (6 bases). Germline V gene lookup returns CDR1 LNHDA and CDR2 SQIVND (reference sequence). V was clipped by 5 bases and J by 4 bases, with 11 bases between them. The CDR3 runs 13 residues. This CDR3 reads CASSSRGGETQYF. The CDR3 DNA sequence: TGTGCCAGTAGTTCGCGGGGAGGAGAGACCCAGTACTTC.

The chain recombines TRBV7-9 with TRBJ1-2, with D perhaps matching TRBD1 (5 bases). V lost 5 bases to trimming and J lost 2 bases, with 12 bases between them. Germline V gives CDR1 SEHNR, CDR2 FQNEAQ (reference sequence). This CDR3 is built from 14 residues. Here the CDR3 reads CASSPGGRNYGYTF. CDR3 bases: TGTGCCAGCAGCCCGGGGGGGAGAAACTATGGCTACACCTTC.

V usage is TRBV7-2 and J usage is TRBJ1-2; D might be TRBD1 (6 bases). The CDR3 runs to 16 residues. V gave up 2 bases and J gave up 7 bases, with 20 bases separating them. Looked up from germline, CDR1 is SGHTA and CDR2 is FQGNSA. The CDR3 DNA follows: TGTGCCAGCAGCTTACCAGGGGCCGCTGGGGGGGGTGGCTACACCTTC. It translates to CASSLPGAAGGGGYTF. The whole variable domain, remainder taken from reference TRBV7-2 and TRBJ1-2, is GAGVSQSPSNKVTEKGKDVELRCDPISGHTALYWYRQSLGQGLEFLIYFQGNSAPDKSGLPSDRFSAERTGGSVSTLTIQRTQQEDSAVYLCASSLPGAAGGGGYTFGSGTRLTVV.

For the CDR3, the DNA is TGTGCCACGCGGGACAGGGGCTACGAGCAGTACTTC. Its translation is CATRDRGYEQYF. J is TRBJ2-7 and V is TRBV19, with 10 bases matching TRBD1. The CDR3 is made up of 12 amino acids. Germline V gives CDR1 LNHDA, CDR2 SQIVND (reference sequence). V lost 10 bases, J lost 3 bases, and 3 bases stayed unmatched.